This T cell receptor beta chain was sequenced during a study of CD8+ T cells in alopecia areata (dated by TCRdb to 2016 to 2018). With regard to the full study: Treated patients were enrolled in an open-label pilot trial of oral tofacitinib, 5 to 10 mg twice daily, for moderate-to-severe alopecia areata. Patients on tofacitinib were biopsied at baseline and after 4 and 24 weeks of treatment, and several of the patients also had a later scalp biopsy. The SALT score, which quantifies the percentage of affected scalp surface area, was used to measure disease severity in treated patients. The study used high-throughput TCRbeta sequencing to examine T cell clonal expansion in alopecia areata, in both the C3H/HeJ mouse model and human patients. On the human side, TCRbeta sequencing was run on scalp tissue and on sorted CD4+ and CD8+ peripheral blood T cells from healthy controls and from alopecia areata patients with either patchy or totalis/universalis disease. Scalp clonality was compared among normal scalp (n=4), patchy alopecia areata scalp (n=8), and alopecia totalis/universalis scalp (n=8). The RNA source kit depended on sample type: the PAXgene miRNA kit for fixed scalp, the miRNeasy kit for PBMCs, and the RNeasy kit for mouse skin. immunoSEQ multiplex PCR using 35 Vbeta forward primers and 13 Jbeta reverse primers was used to amplify TCRbeta CDR3 regions. Tofacitinib was given for 6 to 18 months, followed by 6 months of follow-up off drug to assess delayed response and recurrence.

Inclusive of the bounding cysteine and phenylalanine, the CDR3 is 15 residues long. Kept here is only the CDR3 DNA, which spans 45 bases and is read in frame from base 1. V drops 4 bases and J drops 0 bases, leaving 9 bases in between. Based on the germline V gene (reference sequence), the CDR1 and CDR2 sequences are SEHNR and FQNEAQ. About this clone itself: Its target antigen remains unknown. No much larger clone is present one base from it, and per-base qualities are unavailable.

Sample time point, as interpreted from the label and publication: 20 to 30 weeks on oral tofacitinib. What this sample's treatment or condition label stands for: oral pan-JAK inhibitor, 5-10 mg twice daily. Peripheral blood and lesional scalp punch biopsies were obtained from patients with alopecia areata. PBMCs were separated by density centrifugation and stained for CD3, CD4 and CD8, after which CD4+ and CD8+ T cells were sorted on a FACSAria. Findings and caveats that apply to the study as a whole: Tofacitinib significantly decreased scalp clonality and the number of expanded CD8+ clones among the top 100 scalp clones. Because the treated cohort was small and included a single nonresponder, larger studies are needed to assess links between baseline CD8+ expansion and response. TCR sequences shared between patients were less clear than in mice, possibly partly because of HLA diversity in the patient population. Unlike mouse skin, where gammadelta T cells dominate, normal human skin contains resident alphabeta T cells that get sequenced too, which complicates analysis of the scalp TCR repertoire. Lesional scalp, especially in alopecia totalis/universalis, showed higher clonality and more expanded CD8+ clones than normal scalp, suggesting antigenic drive. During tofacitinib treatment, many expanded lesional clones stuck around in both scalp and blood, and this persistence may partly explain why relapse happens after treatment is stopped.

The protocol used for the library was the immunoSEQ multiplex PCR assay. RNA was extracted from all samples and reverse transcribed into cDNA as template for TCR sequencing. First-strand cDNA was synthesized using SuperScript III with a 2:1 mix of oligo-dT and random hexamers. A synthetic immune receptor repertoire was used to gauge amplification bias, and whatever bias remained was removed computationally. Under the source paper's analysis protocol: After raw reads were preprocessed to remove errors, the CDR3 was defined following IMGT conventions as running from the conserved cysteine to phenylalanine. To get clonality, Shannon entropy was normalized by log2 of the number of productive unique TCRs and the result was subtracted from 1. CD4 or CD8 identity of scalp clones was inferred by cross-referencing scalp TCRbeta sequences with sorted blood CD4 and CD8 repertoires. The immuneACCESS repertoire file appears here via TCRdb, limited to in-frame rearrangements. These files lack a portion of the clones; in checked studies, under half of the deficit traces to unresolved V genes, and the cause of the others is not known. Clonal size and the V and J genes are those of that table, whereas D and trimming came from the DNA. Across this sample there are over 35,000 clones, with roughly 92% seen only once. The top ten clones comprise approximately 17% of the sample.

The source of this sequence is a human donor with alopecia areata. The sample here was CD8+ T cells sorted from blood, taken at week 24, from a patient treated with tofacitinib. The rearrangement combines TRBV7-9 with TRBJ1-4, with the D gene not clear enough to name. The CDR3 protein: CASSSAESTNEKLFF. The DNA sequence is as follows: TGTGCCAGCAGCTCTGCGGAGTCAACTAATGAAAAACTGTTTTTT. Joined to the reference TRBV7-9 and TRBJ1-4 proteins, this CDR3 gives the full variable domain: DTGVSQNPRHKITKRGQNVTFRCDPISEHNRLYWYRQTLGQGPEFLTYFQNEAQLEKSRLLSDRFSAERPKGSFSTLEIQRTEQGDSAMYLCASSSAESTNEKLFFGSGTQLSVL.